The 5 T cell receptor beta chains listed next were all sequenced from one sample in a study of T-cell memory formation after mild COVID-19 (dated by TCRdb to about 2021). The library was built by means of 5' RACE. Sequencing relied on an Illumina NovaSeq 6000. TCRdb's own reprocessing of the public reads used fastp at Q25 and MiXCR and kept productive beta chains. Every CDR3 protein is listed once, alongside the most common genes and DNA of its rows. For this sample the table gives around 470,000 distinct CDR3 sequences, of which around 20% were detected only once. Together, the top ten hold around 8% of the sample. Source material: PBMCs or a T cell subset sorted from them (not recorded which). The origin of the receptors is an adult woman who had mild COVID-19 (a few samples of this study predate the infection). The sample titles of this study are shuffled in the database, so cell type and time point are left out; the donor was told from shared clones.

The CDR3 protein is CASSDNMGTEAFF. Written as DNA, the CDR3 is TGCGCCAGCAGCGATAACATGGGCACTGAAGCTTTCTTT. The chain uses TRBV5-1 and TRBJ1-1; D gene uncertain. From germline, CDR1 is SGHRS and CDR2 YFSETQ. The CDR3 runs to 13 residues. The V end lost 4 bases, the J end lost 4 bases, and 11 bases lay between the germline ends.

This sequence joins TRBV4-2 and TRBJ2-7, with 7 bases lining up with TRBD2. V gave up 2 bases and J gave up 2 bases; unmatched junction bases: 15. The CDR3 is 18 residues long. Germline values: CDR1 LGHNA, CDR2 YNFKEQ. This CDR3 is CASSQFVERDDLPYEQYF. The CDR3 nucleotides read TGTGCCAGCAGCCAATTCGTAGAGCGGGACGACCTTCCCTACGAGCAGTACTTC.

The CDR3 loop reads CASSPGLRSSYNEQFF. The CDR3 DNA sequence: TGTGCCAGCAGCCCGGGACTCAGGAGCTCCTACAATGAGCAGTTCTTC. This chain links TRBV12-3 or TRBV12-4 with TRBJ2-1, with D tentatively TRBD2 (6 bases). V gave up 6 bases and J gave up 0 bases, with 15 bases separating them. The CDR3 has 16 residues.

The chain links TRBV20-1 to TRBJ1-5, with TRBD1 matching 7 bases. The CDR3 is made up of 15 amino acids. V gave up 5 bases and J gave up 2 bases; unmatched junction bases: 9. Germline V lookup: CDR1 DFQATT, CDR2 SNEGSKA (reference sequence). The CDR3 is CSAWGQCAGNQPQHF. CDR3 nucleotide sequence: TGCAGTGCTTGGGGACAGTGCGCGGGCAATCAGCCCCAGCATTTT.

V is TRBV10-3 and J is TRBJ1-1; 7 bases align to TRBD1. Germline lookup yields CDR1 ENHRY and CDR2 SYGVKD. This CDR3 comprises 16 residues. Trimming at V came to 3 bases and at J to 1 base, leaving 8 bases not matched to a gene. CDR3 in amino acids: CAISERGRQSNTEAFF. In nucleotides, the CDR3 is TGTGCCATCAGTGAAAGGGGGCGGCAATCGAACACTGAAGCTTTCTTT.